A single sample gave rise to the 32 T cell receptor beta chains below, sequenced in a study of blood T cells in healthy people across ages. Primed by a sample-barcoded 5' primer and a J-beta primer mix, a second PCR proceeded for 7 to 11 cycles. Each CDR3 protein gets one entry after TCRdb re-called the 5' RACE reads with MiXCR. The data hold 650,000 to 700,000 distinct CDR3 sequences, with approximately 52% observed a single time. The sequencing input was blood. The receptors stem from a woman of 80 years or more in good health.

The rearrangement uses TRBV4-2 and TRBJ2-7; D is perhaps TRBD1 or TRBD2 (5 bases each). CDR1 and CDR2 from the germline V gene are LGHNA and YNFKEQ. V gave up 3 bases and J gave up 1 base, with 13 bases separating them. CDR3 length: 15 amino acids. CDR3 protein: CASSHGTGGSYEQYF. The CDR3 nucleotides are TGTGCCAGCAGCCACGGGACCGGAGGATCCTACGAGCAGTACTTC.

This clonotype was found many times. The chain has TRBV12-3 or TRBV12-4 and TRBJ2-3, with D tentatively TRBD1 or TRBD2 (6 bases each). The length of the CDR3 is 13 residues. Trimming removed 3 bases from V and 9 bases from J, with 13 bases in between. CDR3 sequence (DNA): TGTGCCAGCAGTTTTGGGGGGCCCTACACGCAGTATTTT. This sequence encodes CASSFGGPYTQYF.

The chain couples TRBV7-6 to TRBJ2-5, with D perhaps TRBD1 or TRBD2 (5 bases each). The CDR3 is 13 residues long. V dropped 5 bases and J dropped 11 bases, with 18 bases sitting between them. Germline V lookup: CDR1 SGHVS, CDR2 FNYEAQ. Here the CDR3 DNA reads TGTGCCAGCAGCAATACAAAAGGGACGGAGCAGTACTTC. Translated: CASSNTKGTEQYF.

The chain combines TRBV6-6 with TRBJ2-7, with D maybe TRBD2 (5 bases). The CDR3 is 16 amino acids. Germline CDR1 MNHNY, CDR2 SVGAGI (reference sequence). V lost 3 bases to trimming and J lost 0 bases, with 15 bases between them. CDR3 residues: CASSYSRVGNSYEQYF. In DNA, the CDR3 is TGTGCCAGCAGTTATTCGAGGGTCGGGAACTCCTACGAGCAGTACTTC.

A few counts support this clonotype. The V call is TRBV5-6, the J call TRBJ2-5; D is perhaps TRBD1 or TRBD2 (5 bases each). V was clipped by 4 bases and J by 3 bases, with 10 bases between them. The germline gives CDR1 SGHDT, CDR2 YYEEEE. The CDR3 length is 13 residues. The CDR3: CASSVGPKETQYF. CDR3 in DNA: TGTGCCAGCAGCGTGGGACCAAAAGAGACCCAGTACTTC.

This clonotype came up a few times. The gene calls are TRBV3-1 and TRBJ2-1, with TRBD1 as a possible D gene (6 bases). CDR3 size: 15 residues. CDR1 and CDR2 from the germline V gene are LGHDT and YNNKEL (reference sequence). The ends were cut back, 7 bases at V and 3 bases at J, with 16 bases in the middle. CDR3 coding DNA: TGTGCCAGCACTATGGGGACAACTTTCTACAATGAGCAGTTCTTC. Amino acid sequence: CASTMGTTFYNEQFF.

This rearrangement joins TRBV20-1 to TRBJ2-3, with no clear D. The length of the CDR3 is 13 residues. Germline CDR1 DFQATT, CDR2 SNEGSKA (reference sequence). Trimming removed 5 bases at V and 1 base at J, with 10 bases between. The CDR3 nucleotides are TGCAGTGCTCCCGGACGGGGCACAGATACGCAGTATTTT. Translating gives CSAPGRGTDTQYF.

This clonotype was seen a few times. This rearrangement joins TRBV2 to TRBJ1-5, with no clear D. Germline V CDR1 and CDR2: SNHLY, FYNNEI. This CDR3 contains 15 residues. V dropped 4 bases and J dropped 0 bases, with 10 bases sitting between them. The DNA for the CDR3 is TGTGCCAGCAGTGCACAGAGACGTAGCAATCAGCCCCAGCATTTT. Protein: CASSAQRRSNQPQHF.

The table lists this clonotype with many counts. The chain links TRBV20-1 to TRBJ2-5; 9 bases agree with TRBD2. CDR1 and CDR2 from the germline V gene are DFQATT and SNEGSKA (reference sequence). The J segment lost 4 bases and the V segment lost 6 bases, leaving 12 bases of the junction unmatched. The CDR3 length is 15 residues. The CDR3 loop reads CSAESRTSVRETQYF. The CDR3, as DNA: TGCAGTGCGGAGTCAAGGACTAGCGTACGAGAGACCCAGTACTTC.

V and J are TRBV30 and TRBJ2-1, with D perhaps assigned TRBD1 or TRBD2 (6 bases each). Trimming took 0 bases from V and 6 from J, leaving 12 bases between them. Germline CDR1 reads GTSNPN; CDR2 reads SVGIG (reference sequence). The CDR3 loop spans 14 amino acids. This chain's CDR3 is CAWSVISGANEQFF. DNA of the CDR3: TGTGCCTGGAGTGTAATTTCGGGGGCCAATGAGCAGTTCTTC.

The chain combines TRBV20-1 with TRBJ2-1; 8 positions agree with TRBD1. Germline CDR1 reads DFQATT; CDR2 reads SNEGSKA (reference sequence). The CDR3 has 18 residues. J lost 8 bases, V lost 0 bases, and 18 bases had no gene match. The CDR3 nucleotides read TGCAGTGCTAGAGATCTAGAAAGGATCTGGACAGGGTTGTATGAGCAGTTCTTC. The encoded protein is CSARDLERIWTGLYEQFF.

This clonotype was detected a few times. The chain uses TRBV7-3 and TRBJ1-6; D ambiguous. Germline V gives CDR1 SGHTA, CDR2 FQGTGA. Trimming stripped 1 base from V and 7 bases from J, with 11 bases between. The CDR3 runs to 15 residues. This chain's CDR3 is CASSLRGLTNSPLHF. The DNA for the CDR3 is TGTGCCAGCAGCTTAAGGGGTCTGACCAATTCACCCCTCCACTTT.

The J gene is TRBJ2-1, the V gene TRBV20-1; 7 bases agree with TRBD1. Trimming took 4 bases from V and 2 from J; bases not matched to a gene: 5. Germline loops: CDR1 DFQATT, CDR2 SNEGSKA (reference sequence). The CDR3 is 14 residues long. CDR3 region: CSATGQPTYNEQFF. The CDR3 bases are TGCAGTGCTACGGGACAGCCCACCTACAATGAGCAGTTCTTC.

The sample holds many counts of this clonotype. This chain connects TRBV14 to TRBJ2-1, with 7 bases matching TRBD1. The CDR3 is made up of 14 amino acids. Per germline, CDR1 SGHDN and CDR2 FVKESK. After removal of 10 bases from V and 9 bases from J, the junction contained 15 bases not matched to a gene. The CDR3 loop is CAIRGGGDSGEQFF. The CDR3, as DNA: TGTGCCATCAGAGGGGGCGGAGACAGTGGTGAGCAGTTCTTC. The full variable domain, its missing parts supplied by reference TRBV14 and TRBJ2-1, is EAGVTQFPSHSVIEKGQTVTLRCDPISGHDNLYWYRRVMGKEIKFLLHFVKESKQDESGMPNNRFLAERTGGTYSTLKVQPAELEDSGVYFCAIRGGGDSGEQFFGPGTRLTVL.

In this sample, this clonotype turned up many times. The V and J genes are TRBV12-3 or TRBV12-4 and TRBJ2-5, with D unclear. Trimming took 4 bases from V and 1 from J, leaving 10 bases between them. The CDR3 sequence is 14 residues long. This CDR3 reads CASSYAGSQETQYF. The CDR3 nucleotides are TGTGCCAGCAGTTATGCCGGCTCCCAAGAGACCCAGTACTTC.

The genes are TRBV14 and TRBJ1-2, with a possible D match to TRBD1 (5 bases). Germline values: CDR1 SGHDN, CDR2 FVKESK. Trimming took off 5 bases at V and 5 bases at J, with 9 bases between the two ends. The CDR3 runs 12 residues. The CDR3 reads CASSGTLYGYTF. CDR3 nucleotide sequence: TGTGCCAGCAGCGGGACGCTTTATGGCTACACCTTC.

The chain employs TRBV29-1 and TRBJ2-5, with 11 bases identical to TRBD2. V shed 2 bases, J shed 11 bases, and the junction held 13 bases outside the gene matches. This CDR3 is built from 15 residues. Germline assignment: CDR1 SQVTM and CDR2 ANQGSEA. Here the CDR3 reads CSVETLAGANNEQYF. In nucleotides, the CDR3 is TGCAGCGTTGAAACACTAGCGGGGGCCAACAATGAGCAGTACTTC. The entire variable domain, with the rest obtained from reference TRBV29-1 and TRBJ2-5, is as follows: SAVISQKPSRDICQRGTSLTIQCQVDSQVTMMFWYRQQPGQSLTLIATANQGSEATYESGFVIDKFPISRPNLTFSTLTVSNMSPEDSSIYLCSVETLAGANNEQYFGPGTRLLVL.

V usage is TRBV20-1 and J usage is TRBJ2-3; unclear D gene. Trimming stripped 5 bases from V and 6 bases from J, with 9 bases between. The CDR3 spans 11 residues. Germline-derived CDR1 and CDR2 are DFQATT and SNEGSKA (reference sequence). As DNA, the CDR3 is TGCAGTGCTTCCCGATCGGATACGCAGTATTTT. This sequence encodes CSASRSDTQYF.

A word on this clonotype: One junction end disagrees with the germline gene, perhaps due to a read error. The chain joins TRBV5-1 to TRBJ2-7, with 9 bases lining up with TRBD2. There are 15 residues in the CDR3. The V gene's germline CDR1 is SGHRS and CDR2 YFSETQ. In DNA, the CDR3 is TGCGCCTGCAGCCTAATCGCGGGAGGGACCTACGAGCAGTACTTC. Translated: CACSLIAGGTYEQYF.

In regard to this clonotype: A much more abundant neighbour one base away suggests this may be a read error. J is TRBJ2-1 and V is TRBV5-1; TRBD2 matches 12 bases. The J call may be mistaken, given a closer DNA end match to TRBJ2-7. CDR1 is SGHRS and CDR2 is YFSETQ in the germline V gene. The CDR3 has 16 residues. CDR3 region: CASSSRTSGTYNEQYF. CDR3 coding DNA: TGCGCCAGCAGCTCCCGGACTAGCGGGACCTACAATGAGCAGTACTTC.

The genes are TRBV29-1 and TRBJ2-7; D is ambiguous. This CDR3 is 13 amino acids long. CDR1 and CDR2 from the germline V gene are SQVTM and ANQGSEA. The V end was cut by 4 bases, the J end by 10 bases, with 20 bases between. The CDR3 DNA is TGCAGCGTTGTTCATTGGGGTGAAGAGGCCCAGTACTTC. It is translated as CSVVHWGEEAQYF.

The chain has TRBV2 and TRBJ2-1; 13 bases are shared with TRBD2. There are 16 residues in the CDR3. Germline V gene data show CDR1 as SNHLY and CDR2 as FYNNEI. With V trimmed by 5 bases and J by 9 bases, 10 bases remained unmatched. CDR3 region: CASSKTGTSGISEQFF. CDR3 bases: TGTGCCAGCAGTAAGACCGGGACTAGCGGGATATCTGAGCAGTTCTTC.

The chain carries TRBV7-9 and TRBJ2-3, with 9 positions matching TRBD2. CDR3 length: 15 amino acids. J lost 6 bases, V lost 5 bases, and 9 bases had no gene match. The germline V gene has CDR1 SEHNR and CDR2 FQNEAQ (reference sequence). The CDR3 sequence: CASSPPRTSGDTQYF. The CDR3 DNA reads TGTGCCAGCAGCCCCCCCCGTACTAGCGGGGATACGCAGTATTTT.

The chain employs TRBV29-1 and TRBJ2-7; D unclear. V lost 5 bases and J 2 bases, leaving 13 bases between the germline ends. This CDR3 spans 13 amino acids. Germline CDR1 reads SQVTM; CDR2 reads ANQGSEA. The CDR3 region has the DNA TGCAGCGTTTTTTCGGCCCGGACCTACGAGCAGTACTTC. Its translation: CSVFSARTYEQYF.

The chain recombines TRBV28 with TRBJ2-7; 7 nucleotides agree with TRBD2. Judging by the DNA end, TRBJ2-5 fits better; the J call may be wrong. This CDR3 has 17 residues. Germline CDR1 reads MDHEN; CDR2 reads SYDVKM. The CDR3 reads CASSLWGGRAGIETQYF. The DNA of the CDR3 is TGTGCCAGCAGTTTATGGGGGGGACGAGCGGGAATAGAGACCCAGTACTTC.

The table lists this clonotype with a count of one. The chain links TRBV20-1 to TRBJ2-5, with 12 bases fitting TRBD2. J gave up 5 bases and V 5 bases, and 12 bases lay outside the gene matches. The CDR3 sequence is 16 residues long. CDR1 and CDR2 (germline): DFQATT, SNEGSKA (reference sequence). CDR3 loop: CSADGASGRAFETQYF. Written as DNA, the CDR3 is TGCAGTGCTGACGGGGCTAGCGGGAGGGCCTTTGAGACCCAGTACTTC.

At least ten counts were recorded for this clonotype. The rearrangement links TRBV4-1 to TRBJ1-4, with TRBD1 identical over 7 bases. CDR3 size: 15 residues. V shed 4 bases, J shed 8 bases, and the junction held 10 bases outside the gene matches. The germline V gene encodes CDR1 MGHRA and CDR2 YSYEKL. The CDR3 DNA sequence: TGCGCCAGCAGCCCAGGGGACAGCGTCGGCGAAAAACTGTTTTTT. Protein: CASSPGDSVGEKLFF.

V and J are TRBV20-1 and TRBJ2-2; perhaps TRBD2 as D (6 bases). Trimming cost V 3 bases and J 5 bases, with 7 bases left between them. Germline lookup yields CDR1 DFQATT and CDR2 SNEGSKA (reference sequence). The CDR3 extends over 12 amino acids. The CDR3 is CSAREGTGELFF. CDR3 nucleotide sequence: TGCAGTGCTAGGGAGGGAACCGGGGAGCTGTTTTTT.

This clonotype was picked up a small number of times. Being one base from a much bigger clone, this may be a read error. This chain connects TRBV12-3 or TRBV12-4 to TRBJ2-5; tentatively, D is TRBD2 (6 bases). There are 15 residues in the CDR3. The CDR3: CAGSLYGGKGETQYF. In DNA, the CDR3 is TGTGCCGGCAGTTTATACGGGGGAAAGGGCGAGACCCAGTACTTC.

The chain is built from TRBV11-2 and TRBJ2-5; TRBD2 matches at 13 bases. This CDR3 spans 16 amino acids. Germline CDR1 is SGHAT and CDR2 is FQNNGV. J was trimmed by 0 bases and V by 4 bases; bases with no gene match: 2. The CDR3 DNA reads TGTGCCAGCAGCTCGGGACTAGCGGGGAACCAAGAGACCCAGTACTTC. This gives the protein CASSSGLAGNQETQYF.

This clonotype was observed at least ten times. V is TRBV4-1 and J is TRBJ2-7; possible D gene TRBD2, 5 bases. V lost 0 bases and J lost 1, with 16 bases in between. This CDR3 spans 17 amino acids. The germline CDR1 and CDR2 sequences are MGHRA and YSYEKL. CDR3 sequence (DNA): TGCGCCAGCAGCCAAGAACGGACTGCCGCCCGATCCTACGAGCAGTACTTC. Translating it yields CASSQERTAARSYEQYF.

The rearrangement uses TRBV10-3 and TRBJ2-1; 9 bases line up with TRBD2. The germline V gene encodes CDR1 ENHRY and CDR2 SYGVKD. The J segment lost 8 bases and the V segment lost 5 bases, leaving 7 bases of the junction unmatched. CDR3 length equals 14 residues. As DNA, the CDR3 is TGTGCCATCAGTTCCGGGACTAGCAGCGATGAGCAGTTCTTC. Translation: CAISSGTSSDEQFF.